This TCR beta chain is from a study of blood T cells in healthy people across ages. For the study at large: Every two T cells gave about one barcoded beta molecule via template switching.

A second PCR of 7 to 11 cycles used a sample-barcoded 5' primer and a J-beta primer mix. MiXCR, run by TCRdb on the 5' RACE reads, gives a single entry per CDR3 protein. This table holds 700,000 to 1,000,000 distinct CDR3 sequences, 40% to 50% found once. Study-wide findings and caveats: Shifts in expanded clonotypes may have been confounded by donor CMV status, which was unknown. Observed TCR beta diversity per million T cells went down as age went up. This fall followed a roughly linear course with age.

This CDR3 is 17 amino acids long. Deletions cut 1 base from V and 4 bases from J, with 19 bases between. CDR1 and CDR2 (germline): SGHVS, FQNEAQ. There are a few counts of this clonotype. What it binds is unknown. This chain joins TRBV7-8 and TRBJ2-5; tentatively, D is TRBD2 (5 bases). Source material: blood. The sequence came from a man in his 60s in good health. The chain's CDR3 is CASSLVASGIEGETQYF. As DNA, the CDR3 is TGTGCCAGCAGCTTAGTAGCATCCGGGATAGAGGGAGAGACCCAGTACTTC.